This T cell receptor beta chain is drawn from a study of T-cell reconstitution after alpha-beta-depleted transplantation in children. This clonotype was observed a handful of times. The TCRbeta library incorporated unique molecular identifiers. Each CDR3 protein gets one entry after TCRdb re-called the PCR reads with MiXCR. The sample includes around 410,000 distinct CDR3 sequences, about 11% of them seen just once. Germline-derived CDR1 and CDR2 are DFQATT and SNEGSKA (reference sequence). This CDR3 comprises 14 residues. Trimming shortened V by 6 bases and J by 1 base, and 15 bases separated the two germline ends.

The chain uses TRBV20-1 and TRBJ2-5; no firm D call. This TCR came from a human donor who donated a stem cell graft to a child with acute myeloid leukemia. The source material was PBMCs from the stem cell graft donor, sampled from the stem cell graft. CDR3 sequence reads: CSAPAFWGQETQYF. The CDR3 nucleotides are TGCAGTGCCCCCGCCTTTTGGGGCCAAGAGACCCAGTACTTC.